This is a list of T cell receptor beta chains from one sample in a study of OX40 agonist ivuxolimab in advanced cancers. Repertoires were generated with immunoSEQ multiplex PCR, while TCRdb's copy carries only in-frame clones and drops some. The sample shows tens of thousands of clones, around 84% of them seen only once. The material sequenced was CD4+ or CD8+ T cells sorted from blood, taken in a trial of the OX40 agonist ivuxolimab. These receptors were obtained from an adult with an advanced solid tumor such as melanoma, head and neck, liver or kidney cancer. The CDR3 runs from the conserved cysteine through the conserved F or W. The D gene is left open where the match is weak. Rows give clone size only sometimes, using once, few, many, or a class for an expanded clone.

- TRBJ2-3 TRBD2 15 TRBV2 CASSLAGGLADTQYF TGTGCCAGCAGTTTAGCGGGAGGGCTAGCAGATACGCAGTATTTT
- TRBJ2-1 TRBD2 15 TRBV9 CASSPSGGIYNEQFF TGTGCCAGCAGCCCTTCGGGGGGAATCTACAATGAGCAGTTCTTC
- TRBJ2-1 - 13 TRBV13 CATSLGSGNEQFF TGTGCCACCTCTTTGGGGTCGGGCAATGAGCAGTTCTTC
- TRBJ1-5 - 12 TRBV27 CASSFRGQPQHF TGTGCCAGCAGTTTCAGGGGTCAGCCCCAGCATTTT
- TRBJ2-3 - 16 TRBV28 CASSLSLSTSTDTQYF TGTGCCAGCAGTTTATCCCTCTCAACTAGCACAGATACGCAGTATTTT
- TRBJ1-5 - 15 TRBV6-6 CASSYLGDSNQPQHF TGTGCCAGCAGTTACCTCGGGGACAGCAATCAGCCCCAGCATTTT
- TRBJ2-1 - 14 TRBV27 CASSLIGGENEQFF TGTGCCAGCAGCCTCATCGGGGGTGAGAATGAGCAGTTCTTC
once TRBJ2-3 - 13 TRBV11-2 CASSSYRADTQYF TGTGCCAGCAGCTCTTACAGGGCAGATACGCAGTATTTT
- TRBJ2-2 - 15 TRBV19 CASSPYTGLTGELFF TGTGCCAGTAGTCCTTATACAGGGCTCACCGGGGAGCTGTTTTTT
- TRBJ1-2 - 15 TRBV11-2 CASSLDREVAYGYTF TGTGCCAGCAGCTTAGATCGGGAAGTAGCCTATGGCTACACCTTC
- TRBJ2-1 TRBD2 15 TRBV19 CASSDGTSGYNEQFF TGTGCCAGTAGTGACGGGACTAGCGGTTACAATGAGCAGTTCTTC
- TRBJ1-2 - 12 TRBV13 CASSLGPDGYTF TGTGCCAGCAGCTTAGGACCCGATGGCTACACCTTC
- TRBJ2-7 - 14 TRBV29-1 CSVAYRDIYYEQYF TGCAGCGTTGCGTACCGGGACATCTACTACGAGCAGTACTTC
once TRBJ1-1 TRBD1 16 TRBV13 CAIGRDNRQGDTEAFF TGTGCCATCGGTCGGGATAATAGACAGGGAGACACTGAAGCTTTCTTT
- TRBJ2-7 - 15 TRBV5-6 CASSLEVYTSYEQYF TGTGCCAGCAGCTTGGAGGTGTACACGAGCTACGAGCAGTACTTC
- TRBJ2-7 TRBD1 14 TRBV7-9 CASETKGGRYEQYF TGTGCCAGCGAAACCAAAGGGGGCAGGTACGAGCAGTACTTC
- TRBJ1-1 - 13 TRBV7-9 CASSFAGAGEAFF TGTGCCAGCAGCTTTGCGGGGGCGGGTGAAGCTTTCTTT
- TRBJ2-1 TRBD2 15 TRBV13 CASSLGTSGYNEQFF TGTGCCAGCAGCTTAGGGACTAGCGGTTACAATGAGCAGTTCTTC
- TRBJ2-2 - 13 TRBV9 CASSVGGSGELFF TGTGCCAGCAGCGTTGGCGGATCCGGGGAGCTGTTTTTT
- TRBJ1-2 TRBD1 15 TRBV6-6 CASSLTGEGNYGYTF TGTGCCAGCAGCCTTACAGGGGAGGGTAACTATGGCTACACCTTC
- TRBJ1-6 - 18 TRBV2 CASSSGDGSFLDNSPLHF TGTGCCAGCAGTTCCGGGGACGGAAGCTTCCTTGATAATTCACCCCTCCACTTT
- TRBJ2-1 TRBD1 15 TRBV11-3 CASSLGQGVLDEQFF TGTGCCAGCAGCTTAGGGCAGGGGGTTTTGGATGAGCAGTTCTTC
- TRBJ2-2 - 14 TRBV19 CASSAMMEAGELFF TGTGCCAGTAGTGCGATGATGGAGGCCGGGGAGCTGTTTTTT
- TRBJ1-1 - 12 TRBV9 CASSVGGRQAFF TGTGCCAGCAGCGTAGGGGGGCGTCAAGCTTTCTTT
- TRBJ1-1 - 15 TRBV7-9 CASSLPYSGYTEAFF TGTGCCAGCAGCTTACCGTACAGCGGGTACACTGAAGCTTTCTTT
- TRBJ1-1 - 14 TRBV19 CASSIEWSSPEAFF TGTGCCAGTAGTATAGAATGGTCCAGTCCCGAAGCTTTCTTT
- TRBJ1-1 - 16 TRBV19 CASSIPGGLLSGTAFF TGTGCCAGTAGTATCCCGGGGGGGCTTCTCTCCGGAACGGCTTTCTTT
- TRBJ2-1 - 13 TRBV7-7 CASSLSLYNEQFF TGTGCTAGCAGCTTAAGCCTCTACAATGAGCAGTTCTTC
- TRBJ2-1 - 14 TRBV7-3 CASRDPIKAIVQFF TGTGCCAGCAGAGACCCGATCAAGGCCATCGTGCAGTTCTTC
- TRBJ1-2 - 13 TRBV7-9 CASSLSNRRGYTF TGTGCCAGCAGCTTGAGTAACCGCCGGGGCTACACCTTC
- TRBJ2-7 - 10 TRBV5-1 CASKGSEQYF TGCGCCAGCAAAGGAAGCGAGCAGTACTTC
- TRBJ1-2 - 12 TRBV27 CASRGLGYGYTF TGTGCCAGCCGGGGGCTTGGCTATGGCTACACCTTC
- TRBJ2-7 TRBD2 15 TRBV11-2 CASSLGQGGFYEQYF TGTGCCAGCAGCTTAGGTCAGGGAGGGTTCTACGAGCAGTACTTC
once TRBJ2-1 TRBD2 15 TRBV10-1 CASSESTSGGAEQFF TGCGCCAGCAGTGAGTCGACTAGCGGGGGGGCTGAGCAGTTCTTC
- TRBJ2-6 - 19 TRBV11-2 CASSLGKFGGLFGANVLTF TGTGCCAGCAGCTTAGGAAAGTTCGGGGGGCTTTTTGGGGCCAACGTCCTGACTTTC
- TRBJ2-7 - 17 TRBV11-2 CASSRPGLSVGGLEQYF TGTGCCAGCAGCAGGCCGGGACTATCTGTGGGGGGCCTCGAGCAGTACTTC
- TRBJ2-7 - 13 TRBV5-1 CASSLSPSYEQYF TGCGCCAGCAGCTTGAGTCCCTCCTACGAGCAGTACTTC
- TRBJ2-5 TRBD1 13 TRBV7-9 CASSTQGFGEQYF TGTGCCAGCAGCACACAGGGGTTTGGGGAGCAGTACTTC
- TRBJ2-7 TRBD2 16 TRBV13 CASSEGLADVFGEQYF TGTGCCAGCAGCGAGGGACTAGCGGACGTGTTTGGGGAGCAGTACTTC
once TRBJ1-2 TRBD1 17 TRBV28 CASSLNWPGQANYGYTF TGTGCCAGCAGCTTGAATTGGCCGGGACAGGCTAACTATGGCTACACCTTC
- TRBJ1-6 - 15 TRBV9 CASSEGMHYNSPLHF TGTGCCAGCAGCGAGGGGATGCACTATAATTCACCCCTCCACTTT
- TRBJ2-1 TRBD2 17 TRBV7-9 CASSDSWWLAGGNEQFF TGTGCCAGCAGCGACTCATGGTGGCTAGCGGGGGGAAATGAGCAGTTCTTC
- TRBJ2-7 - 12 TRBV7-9 CASTLGGLGQYF TGTGCCAGCACCCTTGGAGGGTTGGGGCAGTACTTC
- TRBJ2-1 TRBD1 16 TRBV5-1 CASTLRTGDVYNEQFF TGCGCCAGCACTCTGAGAACAGGGGATGTTTACAATGAGCAGTTCTTC
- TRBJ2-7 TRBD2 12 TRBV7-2 CASSGGLAEQYF TGTGCCAGCAGCGGCGGACTAGCCGAGCAGTACTTC
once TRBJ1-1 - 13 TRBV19 CASSVLLSAEAFF TGTGCCAGTAGTGTGCTCTTGAGTGCTGAAGCTTTCTTT
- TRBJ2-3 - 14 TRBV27 CASTALTSTDTQYF TGTGCCAGCACAGCACTAACTAGCACAGATACGCAGTATTTT
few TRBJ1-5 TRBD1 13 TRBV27 CASGTGVHQPQHF TGTGCCAGCGGGACAGGGGTTCATCAGCCCCAGCATTTT
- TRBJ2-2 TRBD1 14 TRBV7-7 CASLRQGAAGELFF TGTGCTAGTCTCCGACAGGGGGCCGCCGGGGAGCTGTTTTTT
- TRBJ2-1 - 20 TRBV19 CASSIPSWGSLDSYIDEQFF TGTGCCAGTAGTATCCCGAGTTGGGGCAGTTTGGACTCGTACATCGATGAGCAGTTCTTC
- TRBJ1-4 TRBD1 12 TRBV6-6 CASSYGTGELFF TGTGCCAGCAGTTACGGGACAGGGGAACTGTTTTTT
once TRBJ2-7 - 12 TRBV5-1 CASSFDSYEQYF TGCGCCAGCAGCTTCGACAGTTACGAGCAGTACTTC
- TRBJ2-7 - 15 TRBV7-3 CASSPYSGTSYEQYF TGTGCCAGCAGCCCCTATAGCGGTACCTCCTACGAGCAGTACTTC